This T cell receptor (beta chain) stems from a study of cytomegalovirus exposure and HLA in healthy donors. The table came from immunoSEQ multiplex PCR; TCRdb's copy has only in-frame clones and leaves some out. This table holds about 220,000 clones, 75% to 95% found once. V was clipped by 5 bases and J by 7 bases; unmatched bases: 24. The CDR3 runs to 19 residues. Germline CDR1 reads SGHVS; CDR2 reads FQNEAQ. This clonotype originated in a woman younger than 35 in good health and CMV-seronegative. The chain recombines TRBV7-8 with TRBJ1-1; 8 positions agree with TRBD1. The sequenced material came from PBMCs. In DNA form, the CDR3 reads TGTGCCAGCAGCCCCGGACAGGGCATGACCAGAGCCGGTGCCATTGAAGCTTTCTTT. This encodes CASSPGQGMTRAGAIEAFF.